This TCR beta chain was documented in a study of blood T cell repertoires in COVID-19. This clone showed up just once. Methods used by the authors: Amplified reference gene primers provided the basis for estimating nucleated cell counts. The protocol was immunoSEQ multiplex PCR, while the TCRdb copy is restricted to in-frame clones and leaves out a portion. The DNA gave D and trimming, while V, J and clone size come from that table. This table holds around 300,000 clones, 85% to 90% found once. Enrolled through a virtual design, the participants were between roughly 18 and 90 years of age and came from under 30 US areas. Germline CDR1 is SGHVS and CDR2 is FNYEAQ. The ends were cut back, 5 bases at V and 0 bases at J, with 14 bases in the middle. CDR3 length equals 17 residues.

The sequencing sample was made of PBMCs or T cells enriched from blood (not recorded which). This clonotype originated in a woman between 18 and 29 years old who had recovered from COVID-19. V is TRBV7-6 and J is TRBJ1-6; D gene uncertain. The CDR3 sequence is CASSPSVGGSYNSPLHF. In DNA, the CDR3 is TGTGCCAGCAGCCCTTCGGTCGGTGGCTCCTATAATTCACCCCTCCACTTT.